The 3 T cell receptor beta chains given below trace back to one sample, sequenced in a study of blood T cell repertoires in COVID-19 (dated by TCRdb to about 2020). The library was built by means of the immunoSEQ multiplex PCR assay. This immuneACCESS table, as held by TCRdb, lists in-frame sequences with V and J called but not all clones. Of the missing ones, under half trace to an unresolved V gene in checked studies; the others have no known cause. The sample table shows approximately 240,000 clones, and about four fifths are seen once. The ten most abundant clones make up more than 2% of the sample. Specimen: peripheral blood. Receptors were obtained from a woman aged 60-75 years with acute or convalescent COVID-19.

J is TRBJ2-1 and V is TRBV13, with 9 nucleotides matching TRBD1. The CDR3 consists of 16 residues. Unmatched junction bases numbered 14, after V lost 5 bases and J lost 9 bases. The germline V gene encodes CDR1 PRHDT and CDR2 FYEKMQ (reference sequence). CDR3 residues: CASSTRPGQGYGEQFF. As DNA, the CDR3 is TGTGCCAGCAGCACTAGGCCGGGACAGGGATACGGTGAGCAGTTCTTC.

About this clone: The identical CDR3 is also encoded by other nucleotide sequences in the sample. The genes are TRBV6-5 and TRBJ1-1, with D maybe TRBD1 (6 bases). The CDR3 is 12 residues long. Germline V gene sequence: CDR1 MNHEY, CDR2 SVGAGI. Trimming took off 0 bases at V and 8 bases at J, with 7 bases between the two ends. The CDR3 region has the DNA TGTGCCAGCAGTTACTCGGGGGCAGAAGCTTTCTTT. Translation gives CASSYSGAEAFF.

The chain carries TRBV11-2 and TRBJ2-7, with 8 nucleotides matching TRBD2. Germline-derived CDR1 and CDR2 are SGHAT and FQNNGV. The CDR3 runs to 15 residues. Trimming removed 5 bases from V and 4 bases from J; junction bases left unmatched: 10. For the CDR3, the DNA is TGTGCCAGCAGCGCGAAAGTCGGGGGGGTATACGAGCAGTACTTC. Translation: CASSAKVGGVYEQYF.